This paragraph covers one T cell receptor beta chain sequence. No antigen is known for it. No clone much larger than this one lies a single base away; base qualities are absent. Each collaborating institution followed its own protocols to collect whole blood in K2EDTA tubes. For TCRbeta analysis, collaborators shipped samples as frozen whole blood, isolated PBMCs, or DNA extracted from either of those sample types. The immunoSEQ Assay, a bias-controlled multiplex PCR, was used to amplify TCRbeta CDR3 regions from genomic DNA. The study's processing was this. The number of nucleated cells in each sample was estimated by amplification of reference gene primers within the assay. To quantify the absolute abundance of each unique TCRbeta CDR3 rearrangement, sequence reads were collapsed and filtered. For each sample, productive Simpson clonality was calculated by taking the square root of Simpson's diversity index across productive rearrangements. Sourced from immuneACCESS, this table was stored by TCRdb with only in-frame sequences that have V and J called. A share of the clones is absent; for the studies checked, an unresolved V gene accounts for under half, and the remainder has no known explanation. V, J and clone size are those of that table, while D and trimming were read from the DNA. Within this sample are 85,000 or so clones, with about four fifths of them counted one time only. Around 43% of the sample goes to the ten largest clones.

The data were taken from a study of blood T cell repertoires in COVID-19 (TCRdb year 2020). Regarding the research as a whole: Samples covering the acute and convalescent phases of COVID-19 were provided by collaborators in the United States, Italy and Spain. The prospective study material was composed of cDNA or gDNA derived from T cells, B-cell-depleted T cells, or PBMCs. Samples came from the ongoing ImmuneRACE study (first 160 participants) plus 1,254 subjects from 6 global collaborators. Where HLA class I and class II types were available, the types were taken from metadata supplied by the sample provider, not from assay-based typing. Sample metadata almost always included a de-identified subject ID, COVID-19 status, age in years and sex. Deeply sampled blood TCRbeta repertoires from subjects exposed to, actively infected with, or recovered from COVID-19 were included in the dataset. The repertoires were released in a freely available public database intended as a resource for research on the immune response to SARS-CoV-2.

CDR1 and CDR2, per the germline V gene, are SGHTA and FQGTGA. V sheds 5 bases and J sheds 2 bases, leaving 13 bases between their ends. From its cysteine to its phenylalanine, the CDR3 spans 14 amino acids. The sequence is cut down to CDR3 DNA, 42 bases in frame from base 1. General conclusions and limits of the study: The amount of clinical and demographic metadata varied by source and participant and was provided uncurated.

This TCR came from a man older than 75 with acute or convalescent COVID-19. The sequencing sample was made of peripheral blood. This sequence uses TRBV7-3 and TRBJ2-7; D gene: possibly TRBD1, on 6 matching bases. In nucleotide form, the sequence is TGTGCCAGCAGCGCATTACAGGGACCCTACGAGCAGTACTTC. This yields the protein CASSALQGPYEQYF.